This TCR beta chain stems from a study of CD8 T cells in Susac syndrome. Study conclusions and caveats: CD4+ repertoires of Susac syndrome patients lacked detectable clonal expansion. The study conceded that its TCR sequencing and HLA analysis involved relatively few individuals.

With respect to this clonotype: Its matching antigen is unknown.

CDR3 length: 14 residues. Germline values: CDR1 MGHDK, CDR2 SYGVNS. V was pared by 7 bases and J by 2 bases, with 4 bases of the junction left unmatched. Random-hexamer reverse transcription was applied to about 0.5 to 1 ug RNA. The method of amplification for TCR beta CDR3 was immunoSEQ multiplex PCR, covering 54 Vbeta and 13 Jbeta. TCRdb called the immunoSEQ multiplex PCR reads again in MiXCR, with one record for every CDR3 protein. Here the sample spans about 150,000 distinct CDR3 sequences, around 95% being singletons. The clonotype originates from a human donor with Susac syndrome. The chain carries TRBV25-1 and TRBJ1-2; 10 bases are shared with TRBD1. The sample taken for sequencing was CD4+ T cells from PBMCs. The CDR3 is CASTPGQGNYGYTF. The CDR3 DNA reads as TGTGCCAGCACCCCGGGACAGGGGAACTATGGCTACACCTTC.